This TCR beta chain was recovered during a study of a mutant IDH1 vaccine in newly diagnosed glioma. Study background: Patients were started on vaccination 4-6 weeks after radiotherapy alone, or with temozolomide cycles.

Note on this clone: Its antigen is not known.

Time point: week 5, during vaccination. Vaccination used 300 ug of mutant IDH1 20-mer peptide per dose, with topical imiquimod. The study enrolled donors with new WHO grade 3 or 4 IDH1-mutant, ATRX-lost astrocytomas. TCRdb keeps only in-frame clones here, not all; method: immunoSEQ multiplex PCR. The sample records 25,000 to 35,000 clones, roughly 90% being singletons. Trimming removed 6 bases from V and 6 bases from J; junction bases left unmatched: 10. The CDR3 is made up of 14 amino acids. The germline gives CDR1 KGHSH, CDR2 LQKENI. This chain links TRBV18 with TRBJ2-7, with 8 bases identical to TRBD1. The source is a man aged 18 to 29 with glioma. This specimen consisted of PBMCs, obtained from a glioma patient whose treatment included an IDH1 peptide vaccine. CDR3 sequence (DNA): TGTGCCAGCTCTCTAGGGCAGGGGGCATTCGAGCAGTACTTC. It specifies CASSLGQGAFEQYF. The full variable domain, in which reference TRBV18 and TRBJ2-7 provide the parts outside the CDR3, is NAGVMQNPRHLVRRRGQEARLRCSPMKGHSHVYWYRQLPEEGLKFMVYLQKENIIDESGMPKERFSAEFPKEGPSILRIQQVVRGDSAAYFCASSLGQGAFEQYFGPGTRLTVT.